Sequencing of this TCR beta chain was carried out in a study of response to subunit inactivated influenza vaccine. With regard to this clonotype: As yet, its antigen is unknown.

TCRdb reanalysed the RT-PCR reads using MiXCR and keeps one entry per CDR3 protein. The data show approximately 300,000 distinct CDR3 sequences, 20% to 25% seen once. Regarding the study as a whole: A suggestion made by the authors is that each seasonal influenza vaccination recruits few new T cells.

The CDR3 sequence is 14 residues long. Germline assignment: CDR1 SGDLS and CDR2 YYNGEE. V dropped 0 bases and J dropped 2 bases, with 6 bases sitting between them. V is TRBV9 and J is TRBJ1-3; possible D gene TRBD1, 5 bases. This receptor was obtained from a man aged 45 to 75 who received an inactivated influenza vaccine. This sample comprised PBMCs from blood, obtained 21 months after vaccination. DNA for the CDR3: TGTGCCAGCAGCGTAGGGGGGACTGGAAACACCATATATTTT. It yields the protein CASSVGGTGNTIYF.